The rows below give T cell receptor beta chains drawn from one sample of a study of blood T cell repertoires in COVID-19. Some clones are missing from TCRdb's copy, which holds only in-frame ones; the method was immunoSEQ multiplex PCR. Among some 100,000 clones listed, around nine tenths were seen once. Sample: peripheral blood. These TCRs come from a man between 45 and 60 years old with acute or convalescent COVID-19. Each CDR3 is given with its conserved first and last residue. Fields, in order: D gene, CDR3 length, clone size, J gene, V gene, CDR3 protein, CDR3 DNA. D genes are given only for firm matches. A clone size is listed for some rows: how often the clone was seen (once, few, many), or a class if it is expanded.

d_gene: NA
len: 14
abundance: NA
j_gene: TRBJ2-3
v_gene: TRBV19
CDR3aa: CASSWAKPTDTQYF
CDR3nt: TGTGCCAGTAGCTGGGCCAAGCCCACAGATACGCAGTATTTT

d_gene: TRBD1
len: 15
abundance: NA
j_gene: TRBJ2-2
v_gene: TRBV2
CDR3aa: CASSPRTGYTGELFF
CDR3nt: TGTGCCAGCAGTCCCCGGACAGGGTACACCGGGGAGCTGTTTTTT

d_gene: TRBD2
len: 16
abundance: NA
j_gene: TRBJ2-5
v_gene: TRBV3-1/TRBV3-2
CDR3aa: CASSLRTSGSSETQYF
CDR3nt: TGTGCCAGCAGCCTCCGGACTAGCGGGAGTTCTGAGACCCAGTACTTC

d_gene: TRBD2
len: 14
abundance: NA
j_gene: TRBJ2-3
v_gene: TRBV9
CDR3aa: CASSVGAGGDTQYF
CDR3nt: TGTGCCAGCAGCGTCGGGGCGGGAGGAGATACGCAGTATTTT

d_gene: NA
len: 18
abundance: few
j_gene: TRBJ2-1
v_gene: TRBV5-6
CDR3aa: CASSLEQVDGSSYNEQFF
CDR3nt: TGTGCCAGCAGCTTGGAACAGGTGGACGGCAGCTCCTACAATGAGCAGTTCTTC

d_gene: NA
len: 12
abundance: NA
j_gene: TRBJ1-1
v_gene: TRBV11-3
CDR3aa: CASSLTGERAFF
CDR3nt: TGTGCCAGCAGCTTGACCGGGGAGAGGGCTTTCTTT

d_gene: NA
len: 12
abundance: few
j_gene: TRBJ1-1
v_gene: TRBV28
CDR3aa: CASNQGNTEAFF
CDR3nt: TGTGCCAGCAATCAGGGGAACACTGAAGCTTTCTTT

d_gene: NA
len: 14
abundance: NA
j_gene: TRBJ2-5
v_gene: TRBV15
CDR3aa: CATSREGEEGTQYF
CDR3nt: TGTGCCACCAGCAGAGAAGGGGAGGAGGGGACCCAGTACTTC

d_gene: TRBD1
len: 16
abundance: NA
j_gene: TRBJ2-1
v_gene: TRBV7-9
CDR3aa: CASSQRDRGLNNEQFF
CDR3nt: TGTGCCAGCAGCCAACGGGACAGGGGGCTGAACAATGAGCAGTTCTTC

d_gene: TRBD2
len: 17
abundance: NA
j_gene: TRBJ2-1
v_gene: TRBV27
CDR3aa: CASSLHPSGRARVEQFF
CDR3nt: TGTGCCAGCAGTCTCCACCCTAGCGGGAGGGCCAGGGTTGAGCAGTTCTTC

d_gene: NA
len: 17
abundance: once
j_gene: TRBJ1-5
v_gene: TRBV7-6
CDR3aa: CASSLFGGSAADQPQHF
CDR3nt: TGTGCCAGCAGCCTATTCGGGGGGTCAGCAGCAGATCAGCCCCAGCATTTT

d_gene: NA
len: 15
abundance: NA
j_gene: TRBJ1-3
v_gene: TRBV5-6
CDR3aa: CASSVRQRRRNTIYF
CDR3nt: TGTGCCAGCAGCGTCCGACAGAGGAGACGAAACACCATATATTTT

d_gene: TRBD1
len: 14
abundance: NA
j_gene: TRBJ1-1
v_gene: TRBV5-5
CDR3aa: CASSLGQGVAEAFF
CDR3nt: TGTGCCAGCAGCTTGGGACAGGGGGTCGCCGAGGCTTTCTTT

d_gene: NA
len: 13
abundance: few
j_gene: TRBJ2-2
v_gene: TRBV11-2
CDR3aa: CASSLAGTGELFF
CDR3nt: TGTGCCAGCAGCTTAGCAGGGACCGGGGAGCTGTTTTTT

d_gene: TRBD1
len: 16
abundance: NA
j_gene: TRBJ2-1
v_gene: TRBV5-4
CDR3aa: CASSLEWDRASNEQFF
CDR3nt: TGTGCCAGCAGCTTGGAATGGGACAGGGCCTCTAATGAGCAGTTCTTC

d_gene: TRBD2
len: 15
abundance: NA
j_gene: TRBJ2-1
v_gene: TRBV5-1
CDR3aa: CASSYRLARVNEQFF
CDR3nt: TGCGCCAGCAGCTACCGACTAGCGCGGGTCAATGAGCAGTTCTTC

d_gene: NA
len: 17
abundance: NA
j_gene: TRBJ2-1
v_gene: TRBV4-1
CDR3aa: CASSHWGRGLGYNEQFF
CDR3nt: TGCGCCAGCAGCCACTGGGGTCGGGGGTTGGGCTACAATGAGCAGTTCTTC

d_gene: TRBD1
len: 14
abundance: NA
j_gene: TRBJ1-3
v_gene: TRBV5-1
CDR3aa: CASSFRQGGDTIYF
CDR3nt: TGCGCCAGCAGCTTCCGACAGGGGGGAGACACCATATATTTT

d_gene: TRBD1
len: 13
abundance: NA
j_gene: TRBJ1-1
v_gene: TRBV12-3/TRBV12-4
CDR3aa: CASRGDSNTEAFF
CDR3nt: TGTGCCAGCAGGGGGGACAGCAACACTGAAGCTTTCTTT

d_gene: NA
len: 14
abundance: NA
j_gene: TRBJ1-5
v_gene: TRBV6-2/TRBV6-3
CDR3aa: CASSYIEGNQPQHF
CDR3nt: TGTGCCAGCAGTTACATCGAGGGCAATCAGCCCCAGCATTTT

d_gene: NA
len: 14
abundance: NA
j_gene: TRBJ2-1
v_gene: TRBV28
CDR3aa: CASSPAGRRNEQFF
CDR3nt: TGTGCCAGCAGTCCGGCGGGACGGAGGAATGAGCAGTTCTTC

d_gene: TRBD2
len: 15
abundance: NA
j_gene: TRBJ2-1
v_gene: TRBV24-1
CDR3aa: CATRYSGSRHNEQFF
CDR3nt: TGTGCCACCAGATATAGCGGGAGCCGCCACAATGAGCAGTTCTTC

d_gene: TRBD2
len: 15
abundance: NA
j_gene: TRBJ2-5
v_gene: TRBV30
CDR3aa: CAWSEGSGIQETQYF
CDR3nt: TGTGCCTGGAGTGAAGGTAGCGGGATCCAAGAGACCCAGTACTTC

d_gene: NA
len: 15
abundance: NA
j_gene: TRBJ2-3
v_gene: TRBV27
CDR3aa: CASSSILAGADTQYF
CDR3nt: TGTGCCAGCAGTTCCATACTAGCCGGCGCAGATACGCAGTATTTT

d_gene: TRBD2
len: 16
abundance: once
j_gene: TRBJ2-1
v_gene: TRBV5-1
CDR3aa: CASSRGTSDGNNEQFF
CDR3nt: TGCGCCAGCAGCCGAGGGACTAGCGACGGTAACAATGAGCAGTTCTTC

d_gene: NA
len: 12
abundance: NA
j_gene: TRBJ1-3
v_gene: TRBV29-1
CDR3aa: CSVEDLANTIYF
CDR3nt: TGCAGCGTTGAAGATCTGGCAAACACCATATATTTT

d_gene: TRBD1
len: 16
abundance: once
j_gene: TRBJ2-5
v_gene: TRBV19
CDR3aa: CASSRRDRGNQETQYF
CDR3nt: TGTGCCAGTTCCAGGCGGGACAGGGGTAATCAAGAGACCCAGTACTTC

d_gene: NA
len: 14
abundance: NA
j_gene: TRBJ1-6
v_gene: TRBV28
CDR3aa: CASSPQGSNSPLHF
CDR3nt: TGTGCCAGCAGTCCGCAGGGAAGTAATTCACCCCTCCACTTT

d_gene: TRBD2
len: 16
abundance: NA
j_gene: TRBJ2-7
v_gene: TRBV4-1
CDR3aa: CASSGALAVSSYEQYF
CDR3nt: TGCGCCAGCAGCGGCGCACTAGCGGTGAGCTCCTACGAGCAGTACTTC

d_gene: NA
len: 13
abundance: NA
j_gene: TRBJ1-2
v_gene: TRBV5-1
CDR3aa: CASSAVDSYGYTF
CDR3nt: TGCGCCAGCAGCGCGGTGGACAGTTATGGCTACACCTTC

d_gene: NA
len: 16
abundance: NA
j_gene: TRBJ2-7
v_gene: TRBV27
CDR3aa: CASSLSQRQITYEQYF
CDR3nt: TGTGCCAGCAGTTTATCTCAGCGTCAGATTACCTACGAGCAGTACTTC

d_gene: NA
len: 13
abundance: NA
j_gene: TRBJ2-7
v_gene: TRBV12-5
CDR3aa: CASGLGQAYEQYF
CDR3nt: TGTGCTAGTGGTTTGGGCCAGGCCTACGAGCAGTACTTC

d_gene: NA
len: 14
abundance: NA
j_gene: TRBJ1-5
v_gene: TRBV5-8
CDR3aa: CASSLVQPNQPQHF
CDR3nt: TGTGCCAGCAGCTTGGTACAGCCAAATCAGCCCCAGCATTTT

d_gene: TRBD1
len: 18
abundance: NA
j_gene: TRBJ1-1
v_gene: TRBV19
CDR3aa: CASSIDRGQGARNTEAFF
CDR3nt: TGTGCCAGTAGTATAGATAGAGGACAGGGGGCGCGGAACACTGAAGCTTTCTTT

d_gene: NA
len: 15
abundance: NA
j_gene: TRBJ2-3
v_gene: TRBV7-2
CDR3aa: CASSSRRGSGDTQYF
CDR3nt: TGTGCCAGCAGCTCGCGTAGGGGTTCCGGAGATACGCAGTATTTT

d_gene: NA
len: 16
abundance: few
j_gene: TRBJ1-5
v_gene: TRBV21-1
CDR3aa: CASSSTGNRSNQPQHF
CDR3nt: TGTGCCAGCAGCTCGACGGGGAATAGGAGCAATCAGCCCCAGCATTTT

d_gene: TRBD1
len: 13
abundance: NA
j_gene: TRBJ2-1
v_gene: TRBV5-4
CDR3aa: CASTGTDYNEQFF
CDR3nt: TGTGCCAGCACCGGGACAGACTACAATGAGCAGTTCTTC

d_gene: TRBD1
len: 17
abundance: few
j_gene: TRBJ1-1
v_gene: TRBV11-2
CDR3aa: CASSPHWDRVLYTEAFF
CDR3nt: TGTGCCAGCAGCCCTCACTGGGACAGGGTTTTGTACACTGAAGCTTTCTTT

d_gene: TRBD1
len: 14
abundance: once
j_gene: TRBJ1-6
v_gene: TRBV6-5
CDR3aa: CASRPDRGRSPLHF
CDR3nt: TGTGCCAGCAGGCCCGACAGGGGTAGGTCACCCCTCCACTTT

d_gene: NA
len: 14
abundance: NA
j_gene: TRBJ2-7
v_gene: TRBV24-1
CDR3aa: CATSVGGQAYEQYF
CDR3nt: TGTGCCACCAGTGTCGGGGGGCAGGCTTACGAGCAGTACTTC

d_gene: NA
len: 13
abundance: NA
j_gene: TRBJ2-3
v_gene: TRBV11-2
CDR3aa: CASSLDGRDLAYF
CDR3nt: TGTGCCAGCAGCTTAGATGGGCGGGATTTAGCGTATTTT

d_gene: NA
len: 16
abundance: once
j_gene: TRBJ2-1
v_gene: TRBV4-2
CDR3aa: CASSPNGWEVINEQFF
CDR3nt: TGTGCCAGCAGCCCGAACGGGTGGGAGGTGATCAATGAGCAGTTCTTC

d_gene: TRBD1
len: 15
abundance: few
j_gene: TRBJ2-7
v_gene: TRBV4-1
CDR3aa: CASSQDPGTGNEQYF
CDR3nt: TGCGCCAGCAGCCAGGACCCCGGGACAGGGAACGAGCAGTACTTC